Listed here is a single T cell receptor beta chain. What it recognizes is unknown. Repertoires were generated with immunoSEQ multiplex PCR, while TCRdb's copy carries only in-frame clones and drops some. The sample records roughly 1,500,000 clones, 95% to 99% being singletons. This sample was taken from a study of shared clonotypes between healthy human individuals. Overall study results and limits: Donor scarcity curtailed the genetic and exposure-history diversity represented herein. The study found lower generation probabilities in non-shared clonotypes than in those shared by all four donors.

CDR1 SEHNR and CDR2 FQNEAQ come from the germline V gene (reference sequence). Trimming shortened V by 3 bases and J by 1 base, and 13 bases separated the two germline ends. The CDR3 length is 15 residues. The sample was naive CD4+ T cells sorted from blood. Subset indicated: CD45RA+ positively selected. The rearrangement uses TRBV7-9 and TRBJ2-7; D unresolved. The source of this sequence is a man between 25 and 39 years old in good health. CDR3 residues: CASSLDLVWSYEQYF. The DNA of the CDR3 is TGTGCCAGCAGCTTGGATCTGGTTTGGTCCTACGAGCAGTACTTC.